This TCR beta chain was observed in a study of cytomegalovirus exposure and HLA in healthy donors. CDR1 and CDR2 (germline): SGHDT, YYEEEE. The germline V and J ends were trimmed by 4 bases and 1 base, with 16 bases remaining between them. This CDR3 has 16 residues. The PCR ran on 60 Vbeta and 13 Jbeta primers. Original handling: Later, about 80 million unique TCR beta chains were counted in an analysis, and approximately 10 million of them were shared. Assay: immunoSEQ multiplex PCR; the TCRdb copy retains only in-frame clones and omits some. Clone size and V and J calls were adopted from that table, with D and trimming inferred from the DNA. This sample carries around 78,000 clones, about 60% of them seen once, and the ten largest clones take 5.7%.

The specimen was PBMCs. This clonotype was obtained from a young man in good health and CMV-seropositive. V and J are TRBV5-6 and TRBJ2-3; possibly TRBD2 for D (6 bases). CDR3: CASSRGWDSRTDTQYF. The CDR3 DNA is TGTGCCAGCAGCCGGGGATGGGACTCTCGCACAGATACGCAGTATTTT.